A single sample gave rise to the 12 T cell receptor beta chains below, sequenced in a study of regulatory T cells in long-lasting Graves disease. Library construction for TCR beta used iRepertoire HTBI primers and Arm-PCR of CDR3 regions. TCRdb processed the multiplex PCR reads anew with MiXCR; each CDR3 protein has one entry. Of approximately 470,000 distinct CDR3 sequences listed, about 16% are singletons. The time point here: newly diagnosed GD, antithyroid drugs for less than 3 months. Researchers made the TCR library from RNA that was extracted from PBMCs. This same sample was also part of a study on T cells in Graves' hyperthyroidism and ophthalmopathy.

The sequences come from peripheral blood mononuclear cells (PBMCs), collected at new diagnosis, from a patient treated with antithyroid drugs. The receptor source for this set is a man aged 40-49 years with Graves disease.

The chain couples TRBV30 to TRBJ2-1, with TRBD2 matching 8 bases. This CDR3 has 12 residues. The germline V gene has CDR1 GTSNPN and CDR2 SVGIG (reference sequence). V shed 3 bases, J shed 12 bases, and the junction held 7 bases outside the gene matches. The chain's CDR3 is CAWRGLGGWQFF. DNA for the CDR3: TGTGCCTGGAGGGGACTAGGTGGTTGGCAGTTCTTC.

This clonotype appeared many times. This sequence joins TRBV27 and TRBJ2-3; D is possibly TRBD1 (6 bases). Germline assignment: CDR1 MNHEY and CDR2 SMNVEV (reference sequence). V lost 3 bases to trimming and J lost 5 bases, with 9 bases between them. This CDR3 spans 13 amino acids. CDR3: CASSFPGEDTQYF. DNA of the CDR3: TGTGCCAGCAGTTTCCCAGGGGAAGATACGCAGTATTTT.

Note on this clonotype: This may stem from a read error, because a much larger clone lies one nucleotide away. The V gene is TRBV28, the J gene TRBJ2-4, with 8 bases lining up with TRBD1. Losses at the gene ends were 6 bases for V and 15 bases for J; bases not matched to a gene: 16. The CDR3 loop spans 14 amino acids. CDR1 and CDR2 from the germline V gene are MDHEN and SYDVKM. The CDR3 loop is CASRERGTGENPYF. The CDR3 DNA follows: TGTGCCAGCAGGGAGAGGGGGACAGGCGAGAATCCGTACTTC. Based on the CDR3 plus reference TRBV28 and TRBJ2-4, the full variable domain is DVKVTQSSRYLVKRTGEKVFLECVQDMDHENMFWYRQDPGLGLRLIYFSYDVKMKEKGDIPEGYSVSREKKERFSLILESASTNQTSMYLCASRERGTGENPYFGAGTRLSVL.

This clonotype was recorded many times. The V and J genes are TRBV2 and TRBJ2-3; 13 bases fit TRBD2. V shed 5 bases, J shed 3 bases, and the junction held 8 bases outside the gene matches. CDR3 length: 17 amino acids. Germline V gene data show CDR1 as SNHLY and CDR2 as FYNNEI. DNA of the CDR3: TGTGCCAGCAGTCCGGGACTAGCGGGGAGGGGTACAGATACGCAGTATTTT. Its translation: CASSPGLAGRGTDTQYF.

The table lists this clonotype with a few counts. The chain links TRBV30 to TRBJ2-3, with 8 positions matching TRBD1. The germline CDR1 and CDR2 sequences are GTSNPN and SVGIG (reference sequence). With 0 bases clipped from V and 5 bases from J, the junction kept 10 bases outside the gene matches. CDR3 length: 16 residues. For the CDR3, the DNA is TGTGCCTGGAGTGTAGGGGCAGGGGGCTCGGGAGATACGCAGTATTTT. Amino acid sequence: CAWSVGAGGSGDTQYF.

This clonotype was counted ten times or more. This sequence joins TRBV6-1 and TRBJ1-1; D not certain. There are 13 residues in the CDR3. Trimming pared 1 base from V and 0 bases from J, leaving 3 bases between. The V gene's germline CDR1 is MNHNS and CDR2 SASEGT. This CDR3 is CASSEGVNTEAFF. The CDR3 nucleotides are TGTGCCAGCAGTGAAGGGGTGAACACTGAAGCTTTCTTT.

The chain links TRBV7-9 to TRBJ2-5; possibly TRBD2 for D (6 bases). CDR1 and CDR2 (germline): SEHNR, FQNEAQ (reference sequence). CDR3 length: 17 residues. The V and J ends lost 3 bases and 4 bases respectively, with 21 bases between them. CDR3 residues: CASSFPPGALDRETQYF. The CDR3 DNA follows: TGTGCCAGCAGCTTCCCCCCGGGAGCTTTAGATAGAGAGACCCAGTACTTC.

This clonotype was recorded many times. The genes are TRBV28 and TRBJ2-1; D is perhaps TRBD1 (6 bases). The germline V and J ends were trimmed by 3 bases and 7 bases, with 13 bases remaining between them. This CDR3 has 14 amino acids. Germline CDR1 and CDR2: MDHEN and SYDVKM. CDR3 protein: CASSLPHRENEQFF. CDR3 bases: TGTGCCAGCAGTTTGCCCCACAGGGAAAATGAGCAGTTCTTC.

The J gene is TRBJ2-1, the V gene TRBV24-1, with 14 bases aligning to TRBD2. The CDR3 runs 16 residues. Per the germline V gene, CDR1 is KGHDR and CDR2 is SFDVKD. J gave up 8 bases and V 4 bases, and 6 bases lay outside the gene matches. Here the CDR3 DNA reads TGTGCCACCAGTGACCGCGGGACTAGCGGGAGCCATGAGCAGTTCTTC. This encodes CATSDRGTSGSHEQFF.

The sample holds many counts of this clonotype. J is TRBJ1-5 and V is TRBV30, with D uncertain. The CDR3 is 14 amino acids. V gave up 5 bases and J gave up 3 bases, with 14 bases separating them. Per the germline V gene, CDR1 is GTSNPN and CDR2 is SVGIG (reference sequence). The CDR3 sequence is CAWASGLANQPQHF. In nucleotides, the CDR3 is TGTGCCTGGGCGTCCGGGCTGGCCAATCAGCCCCAGCATTTT.

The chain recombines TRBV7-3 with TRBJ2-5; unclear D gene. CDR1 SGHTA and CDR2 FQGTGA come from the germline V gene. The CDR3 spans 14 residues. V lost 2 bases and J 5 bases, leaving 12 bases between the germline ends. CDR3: CASSLGSPGETQYF. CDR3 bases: TGTGCCAGCAGCTTAGGATCACCCGGGGAGACCCAGTACTTC.

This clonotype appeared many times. This CDR3 reads CASSSRRDFSYEQYF. The CDR3, as DNA: TGTGCCAGCTCATCGCGAAGGGACTTCTCCTACGAGCAGTACTTC. The chain employs TRBV18 and TRBJ2-7; TRBD2 might be the D (6 bases). V was cut by 5 bases and J by 0 bases, with 14 bases left in between. The germline gives CDR1 KGHSH, CDR2 LQKENI. The CDR3 is 15 amino acids.